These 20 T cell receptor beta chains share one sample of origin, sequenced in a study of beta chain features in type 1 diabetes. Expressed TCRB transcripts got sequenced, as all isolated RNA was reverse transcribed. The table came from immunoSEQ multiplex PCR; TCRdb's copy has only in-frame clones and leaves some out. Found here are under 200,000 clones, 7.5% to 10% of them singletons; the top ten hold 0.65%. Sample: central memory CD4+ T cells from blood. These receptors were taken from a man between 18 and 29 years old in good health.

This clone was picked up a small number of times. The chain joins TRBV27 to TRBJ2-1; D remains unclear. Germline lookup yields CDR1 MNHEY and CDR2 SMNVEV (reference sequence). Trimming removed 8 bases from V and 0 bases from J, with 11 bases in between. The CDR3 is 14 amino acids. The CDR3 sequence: CASALQSSYNEQFF. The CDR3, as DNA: TGTGCCAGCGCTTTACAGAGCTCCTACAATGAGCAGTTCTTC.

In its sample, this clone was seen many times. The CDR3 DNA reads as TGTGCCAGCAGCTTAGCTCTAGCGGGAGCCCTTCGAGAGCAGTACTTC. This codes for CASSLALAGALREQYF. The chain carries TRBV7-9 and TRBJ2-7; 10 bases line up with TRBD2. The germline CDR1 and CDR2 sequences are SEHNR and FQNEAQ (reference sequence). Losses at the gene ends were 0 bases for V and 7 bases for J; bases not matched to a gene: 9. CDR3 size: 16 residues.

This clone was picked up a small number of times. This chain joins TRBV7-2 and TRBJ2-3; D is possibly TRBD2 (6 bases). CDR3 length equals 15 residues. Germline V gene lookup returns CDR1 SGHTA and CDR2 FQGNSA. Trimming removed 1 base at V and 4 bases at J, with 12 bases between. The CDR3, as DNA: TGTGCCAGCAGCTTAGATGGACGGGAGTCAGATACGCAGTATTTT. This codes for CASSLDGRESDTQYF.

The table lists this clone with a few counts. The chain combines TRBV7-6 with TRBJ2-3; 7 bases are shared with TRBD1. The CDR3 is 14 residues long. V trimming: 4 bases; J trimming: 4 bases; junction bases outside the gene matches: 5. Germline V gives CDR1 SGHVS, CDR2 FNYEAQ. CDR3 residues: CASSSATGADTQYF. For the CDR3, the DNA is TGTGCCAGCAGCTCGGCTACAGGGGCAGATACGCAGTATTTT.

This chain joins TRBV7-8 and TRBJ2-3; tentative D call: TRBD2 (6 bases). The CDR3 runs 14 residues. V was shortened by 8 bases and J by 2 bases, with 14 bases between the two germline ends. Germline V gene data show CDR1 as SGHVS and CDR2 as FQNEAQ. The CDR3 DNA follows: TGTGCCAGCGGGGCTAGCGAGCCCACAGATACGCAGTATTTT. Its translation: CASGASEPTDTQYF.

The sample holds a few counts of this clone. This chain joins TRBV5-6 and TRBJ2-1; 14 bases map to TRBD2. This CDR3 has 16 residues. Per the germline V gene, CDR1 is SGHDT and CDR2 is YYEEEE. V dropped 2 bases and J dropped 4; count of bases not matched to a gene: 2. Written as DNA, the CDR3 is TGTGCCAGCAGCTTCGGACTAGCGGGAGGTTACAATGAGCAGTTCTTC. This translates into CASSFGLAGGYNEQFF.

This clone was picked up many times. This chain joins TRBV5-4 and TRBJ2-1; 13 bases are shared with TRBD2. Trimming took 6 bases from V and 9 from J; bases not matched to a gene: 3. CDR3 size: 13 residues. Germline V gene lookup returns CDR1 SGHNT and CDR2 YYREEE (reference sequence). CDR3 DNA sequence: TGTGCCAGCATGGGACTAGCGGGGACTGAGCAGTTCTTC. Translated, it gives CASMGLAGTEQFF.

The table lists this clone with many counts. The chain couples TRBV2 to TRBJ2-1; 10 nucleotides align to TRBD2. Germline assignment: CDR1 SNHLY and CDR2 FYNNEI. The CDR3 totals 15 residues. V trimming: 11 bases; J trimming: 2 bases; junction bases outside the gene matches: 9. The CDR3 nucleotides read TGTGCCGGAAACTTAGCGGGAGGCGCCTACAATGAGCAGTTCTTC. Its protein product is CAGNLAGGAYNEQFF. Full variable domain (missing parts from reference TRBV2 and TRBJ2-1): EPEVTQTPSHQVTQMGQEVILRCVPISNHLYFYWYRQILGQKVEFLVSFYNNEISEKSEIFDDQFSVERPDGSNFTLKIRSTKLEDSAMYFCAGNLAGGAYNEQFFGPGTRLTVL.

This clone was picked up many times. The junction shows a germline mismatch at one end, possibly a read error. DNA for the CDR3: TGTGCCAGCAGCCAAGAATGGGGAGTAACCCGCCTTTTT. It is translated as CASSQEWGVTRLF. The chain uses TRBV14 and TRBJ1-4, with D unresolved. Germline CDR1 reads SGHDN; CDR2 reads FVKESK. This CDR3 contains 13 residues.

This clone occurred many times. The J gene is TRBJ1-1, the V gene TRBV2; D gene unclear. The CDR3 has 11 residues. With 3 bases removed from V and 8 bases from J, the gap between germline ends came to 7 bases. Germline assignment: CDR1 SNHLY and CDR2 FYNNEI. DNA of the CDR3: TGTGCCAGCAGTGACAGGAGGGAAGCTTTCTTT. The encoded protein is CASSDRREAFF.

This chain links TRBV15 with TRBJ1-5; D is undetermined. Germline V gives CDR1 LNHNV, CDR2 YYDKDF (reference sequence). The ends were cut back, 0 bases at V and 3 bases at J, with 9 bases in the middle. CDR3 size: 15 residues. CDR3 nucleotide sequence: TGTGCCACCAGCAGAGATGCCCAGGCCAATCAGCCCCAGCATTTT. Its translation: CATSRDAQANQPQHF.

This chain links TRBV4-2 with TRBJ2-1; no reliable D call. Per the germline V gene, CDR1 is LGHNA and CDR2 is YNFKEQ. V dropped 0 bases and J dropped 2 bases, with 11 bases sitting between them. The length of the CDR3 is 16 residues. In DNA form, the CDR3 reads TGTGCCAGCAGCCAAGAATTGCAGCGCGCCTACAATGAGCAGTTCTTC. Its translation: CASSQELQRAYNEQFF.

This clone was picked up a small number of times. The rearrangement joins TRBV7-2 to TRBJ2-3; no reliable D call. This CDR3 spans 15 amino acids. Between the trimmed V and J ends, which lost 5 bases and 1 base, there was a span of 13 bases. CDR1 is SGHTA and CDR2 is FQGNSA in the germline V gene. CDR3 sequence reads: CASSQDPFRTDTQYF. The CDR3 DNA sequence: TGTGCCAGCAGCCAGGATCCCTTCCGCACAGATACGCAGTATTTT.

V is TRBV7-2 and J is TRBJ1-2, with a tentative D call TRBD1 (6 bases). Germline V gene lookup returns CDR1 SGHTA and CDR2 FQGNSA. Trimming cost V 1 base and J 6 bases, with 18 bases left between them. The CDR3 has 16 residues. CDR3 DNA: TGTGCCAGCAGCTTAGGGGCGGGCAGGGGCCGGGATGGCTACACCTTC. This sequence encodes CASSLGAGRGRDGYTF.

CDR3: CASSPQGDGYTF. CDR3 in DNA: TGTGCCAGCAGCCCTCAGGGGGATGGCTACACCTTC. The V and J genes are TRBV7-9 and TRBJ1-2; TRBD1 matches at 7 bases. V gave up 5 bases and J gave up 6 bases; unmatched junction bases: 3. This CDR3 has 12 amino acids. Looked up from germline, CDR1 is SEHNR and CDR2 is FQNEAQ (reference sequence).

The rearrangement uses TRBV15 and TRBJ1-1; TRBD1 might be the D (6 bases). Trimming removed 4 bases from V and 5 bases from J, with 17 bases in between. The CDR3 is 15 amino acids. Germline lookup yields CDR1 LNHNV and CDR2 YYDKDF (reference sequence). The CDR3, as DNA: TGTGCCACCAGCAAAACAGGGCTGAGGACTACTGAAGCTTTCTTT. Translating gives CATSKTGLRTTEAFF.

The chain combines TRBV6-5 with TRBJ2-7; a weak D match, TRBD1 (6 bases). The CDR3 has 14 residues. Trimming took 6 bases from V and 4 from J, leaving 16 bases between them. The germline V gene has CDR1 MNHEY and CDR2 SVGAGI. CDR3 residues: CASRPHPDRYEQYF. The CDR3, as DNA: TGTGCCAGCAGGCCGCACCCGGACAGATACGAGCAGTACTTC.

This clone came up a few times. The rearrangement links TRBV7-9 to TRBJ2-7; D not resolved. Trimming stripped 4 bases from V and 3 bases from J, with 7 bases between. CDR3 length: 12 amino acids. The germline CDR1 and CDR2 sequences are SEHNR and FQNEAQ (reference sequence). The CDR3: CASSSDFYEQYF. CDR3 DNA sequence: TGTGCCAGCAGCTCTGACTTCTACGAGCAGTACTTC.

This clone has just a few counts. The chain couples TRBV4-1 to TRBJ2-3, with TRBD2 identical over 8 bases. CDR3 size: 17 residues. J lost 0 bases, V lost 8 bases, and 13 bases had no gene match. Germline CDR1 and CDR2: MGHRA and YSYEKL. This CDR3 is CASESAIAGISTDTQYF. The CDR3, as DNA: TGCGCCAGCGAATCAGCCATAGCGGGGATAAGCACAGATACGCAGTATTTT.

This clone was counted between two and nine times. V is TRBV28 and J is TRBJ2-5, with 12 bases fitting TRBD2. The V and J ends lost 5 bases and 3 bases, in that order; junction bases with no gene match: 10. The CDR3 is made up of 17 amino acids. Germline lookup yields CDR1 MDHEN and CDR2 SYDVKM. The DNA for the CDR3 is TGTGCCAGCAGTCAATTACGGACTAGCGGGACTAAAGAGACCCAGTACTTC. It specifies CASSQLRTSGTKETQYF.